A few counts support the clone carrying this TCR delta chain. The antigen is not known. The TCRdb record carries a much larger clone's protein, which differs from this DNA's translation at residue 16; a read error is the likely cause, and the protein listed here is the DNA translation. The record originates from a study of γδ T cells in repeated Plasmodium falciparum infection. Study-wide context: Each infection was followed by sampling at 21 days, plus baseline and some pre-infection draws.

The germline V gene encodes CDR1 TSWWSYY and CDR2 QGS. The V end was cut by 3 bases, the J end by 0 bases, with 35 bases between. There are 23 residues in the CDR3. General study points: Donors in Mali lived in a small rural village, largely one ethnic group.

TCRdb reprocessed the multiplex PCR reads through CATT. The table includes tens of thousands of delta-chain clones, over 0.75% detected once. Bulk repertoires came from Vgamma9/Vdelta2+ or Vdelta2-negative gammadelta T cells flow-sorted from PBMC. Sequencing input: gamma-delta T cells from blood. This receptor was identified in a pool of human donors (malaria-infected and uninfected, not separated). The V and J genes are TRDV1 and TRDJ1; TRDD2 or TRDD3 may be the D gene (5 bases each). CDR3 nucleotide sequence: TGTGCTCTTGGGGATCACATCCCTGTAGTGCCACCGGGGGTCCTATCGTACACCGATAAACTCATCTTT. Its protein is CALGDHIPVVPPGVLSYTDKLIF.